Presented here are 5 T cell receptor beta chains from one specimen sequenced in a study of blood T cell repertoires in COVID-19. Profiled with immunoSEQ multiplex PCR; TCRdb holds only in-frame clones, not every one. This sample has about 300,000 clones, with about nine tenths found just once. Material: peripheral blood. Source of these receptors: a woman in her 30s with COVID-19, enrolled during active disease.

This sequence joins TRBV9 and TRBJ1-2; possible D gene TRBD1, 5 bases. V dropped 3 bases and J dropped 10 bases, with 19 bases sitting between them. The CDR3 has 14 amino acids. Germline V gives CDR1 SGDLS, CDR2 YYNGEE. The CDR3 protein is CASSAPGGTGDYTF. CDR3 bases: TGTGCCAGCAGCGCTCCCGGTGGGACTGGTGACTACACCTTC.

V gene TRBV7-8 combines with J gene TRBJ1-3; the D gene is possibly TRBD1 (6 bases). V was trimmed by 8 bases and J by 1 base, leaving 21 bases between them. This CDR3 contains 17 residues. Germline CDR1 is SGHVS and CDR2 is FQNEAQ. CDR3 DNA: TGTGCCAGCGCCGAAATGGGGGGGGCCATATCTGGAAACACCATATATTTT. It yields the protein CASAEMGGAISGNTIYF.

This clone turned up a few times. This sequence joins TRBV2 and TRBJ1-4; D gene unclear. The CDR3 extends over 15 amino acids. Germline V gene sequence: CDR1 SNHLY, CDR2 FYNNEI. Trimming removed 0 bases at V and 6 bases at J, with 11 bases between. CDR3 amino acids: CASSEARSRDEKLFF. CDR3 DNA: TGTGCCAGCAGTGAAGCGAGGAGTCGGGATGAAAAACTGTTTTTT.

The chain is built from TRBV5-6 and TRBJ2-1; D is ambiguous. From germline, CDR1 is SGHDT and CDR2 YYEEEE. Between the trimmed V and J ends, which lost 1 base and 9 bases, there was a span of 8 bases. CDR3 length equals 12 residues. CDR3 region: CASSLNPLEQFF. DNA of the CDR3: TGTGCCAGCAGCTTGAATCCACTTGAGCAGTTCTTC.

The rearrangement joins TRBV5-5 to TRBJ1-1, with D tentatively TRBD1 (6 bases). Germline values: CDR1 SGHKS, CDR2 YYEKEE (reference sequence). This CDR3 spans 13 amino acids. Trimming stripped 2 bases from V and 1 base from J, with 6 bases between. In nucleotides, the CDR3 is TGTGCCAGCAGCTTACAGGGGAACACTGAAGCTTTCTTT. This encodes CASSLQGNTEAFF.